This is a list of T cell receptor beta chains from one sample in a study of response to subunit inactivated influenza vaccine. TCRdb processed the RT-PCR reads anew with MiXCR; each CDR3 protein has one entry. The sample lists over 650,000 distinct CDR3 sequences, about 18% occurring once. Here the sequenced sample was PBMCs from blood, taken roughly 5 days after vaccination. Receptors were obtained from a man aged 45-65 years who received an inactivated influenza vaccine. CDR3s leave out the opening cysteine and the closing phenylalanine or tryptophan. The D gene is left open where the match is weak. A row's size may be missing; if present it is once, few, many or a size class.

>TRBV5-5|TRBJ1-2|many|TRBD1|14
ASSPGMGQGLYGYT
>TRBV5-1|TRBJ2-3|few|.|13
ASSSTRGATDTQY
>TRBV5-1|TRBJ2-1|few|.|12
ASSLQTLSNEQF
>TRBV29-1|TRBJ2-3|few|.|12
SVETGRGTDTQY
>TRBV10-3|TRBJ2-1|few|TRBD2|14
AISDPGTISYNEQF
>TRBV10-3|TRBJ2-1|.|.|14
AISESPGKSPDEQF
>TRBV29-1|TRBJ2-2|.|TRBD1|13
SVVVQGATTGELF
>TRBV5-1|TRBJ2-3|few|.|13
ASSLWAASTDTQY
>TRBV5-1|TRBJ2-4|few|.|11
ASSFQGLNIQY
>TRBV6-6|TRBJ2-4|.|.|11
ASTGSLGNIQY
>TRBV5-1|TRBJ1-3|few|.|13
ASSLAAGSGNTIY
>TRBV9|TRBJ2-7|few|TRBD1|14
ASSVDPGTGSYEQY
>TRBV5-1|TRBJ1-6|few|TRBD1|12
ASDSGQANSPLH
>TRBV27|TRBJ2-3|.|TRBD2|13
ASSFLAESTDTQY
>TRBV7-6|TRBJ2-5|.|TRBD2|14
ASSLVSAGGGETQY
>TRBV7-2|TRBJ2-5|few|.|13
ASSWGALSQETQY
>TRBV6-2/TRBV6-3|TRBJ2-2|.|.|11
ASSSRVGGELF
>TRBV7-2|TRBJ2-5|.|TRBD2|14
ASSPFSGATQETQY
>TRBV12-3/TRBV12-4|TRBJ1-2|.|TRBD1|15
ASSGTHQQGRFYGYT
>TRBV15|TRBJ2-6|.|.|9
ATSGANVLT
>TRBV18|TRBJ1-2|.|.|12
ASSPQGTNYGYT
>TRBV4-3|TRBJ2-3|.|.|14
ASSQELGLHTDTQY